The 25 T cell receptor beta chains in this list originate from one sample, sequenced in a study of human T cells and chemical hapten exposure. Time point given: patch test 1, 2 weeks after DPC sensitization. Treatment here: therapeutic diphenylcyclopropenone sensitization with weekly scalp DPC. TCRdb itself ran the RACE reads through MiXCR, one entry per CDR3 protein. The table shows 150,000 or so distinct CDR3 sequences, with more than 12% occurring only once. Here the sequenced sample was whole blood, taken in connection with sensitization to the hapten diphenylcyclopropenone (DPC). The receptors were gathered from a woman aged 25 to 39 with alopecia areata. Some clones in this sample may be carry-over from other donors' samples.

The chain combines TRBV4-3 with TRBJ1-3; D uncertain. Trimming stripped 0 bases from V and 2 bases from J, with 11 bases between. Germline V gene lookup returns CDR1 LGHNA and CDR2 YSLEER. The CDR3 sequence is 16 residues long. The chain's CDR3 is CASSQDPRTTGNTIYF. The CDR3 DNA sequence: TGCGCCAGCAGCCAAGATCCGCGGACTACTGGAAACACCATATATTTT.

V gene TRBV3-1 combines with J gene TRBJ2-1, with D possibly TRBD1 on 5 matching bases. The CDR3 has 16 residues. CDR1 and CDR2 from the germline V gene are LGHDT and YNNKEL (reference sequence). Trimming took 4 bases from V and 3 from J, leaving 16 bases between them. The CDR3 bases are TGTGCCAGCAGCCGTCCCCAGGGAATCGTCTACAATGAGCAGTTCTTC. It is translated as CASSRPQGIVYNEQFF.

This clonotype was observed many times. This rearrangement joins TRBV7-9 to TRBJ1-1, with D unresolved. The germline V gene encodes CDR1 SEHNR and CDR2 FQNEAQ (reference sequence). The CDR3 contains 15 residues. V lost 4 bases, J lost 0 bases, and 12 bases lay in between. DNA of the CDR3: TGTGCCAGCAGCTCCCTTGGCAACCTGAACACTGAAGCTTTCTTT. It yields the protein CASSSLGNLNTEAFF.

This clonotype was recorded only once. The V call is TRBV19, the J call TRBJ2-7; TRBD2 matches 13 bases. Germline CDR1 LNHDA, CDR2 SQIVND (reference sequence). The CDR3 contains 17 residues. Trimming at V came to 5 bases and at J to 0 bases, leaving 7 bases not matched to a gene. The CDR3 nucleotides are TGTGCCAGTAGTCCTCCGGGACTAGCGGGACCCTCCTACGAGCAGTACTTC. The encoded protein is CASSPPGLAGPSYEQYF.

This clonotype was recorded a few times. The V gene is TRBV29-1, the J gene TRBJ2-1; 10 bases line up with TRBD2. Germline assignment: CDR1 SQVTM and CDR2 ANQGSEA. Trimming at V came to 4 bases and at J to 4 bases, leaving 7 bases not matched to a gene. This CDR3 is 15 amino acids long. CDR3 nucleotides: TGCAGCGTTGGACCGATTAGCGGGAGGTACAATGAGCAGTTCTTC. It codes for CSVGPISGRYNEQFF.

The V call is TRBV11-1, the J call TRBJ1-6; 8 nucleotides match TRBD1. CDR3 size: 15 residues. CDR1 and CDR2 from the germline V gene are SGHAT and FQDESV (reference sequence). Losses at the gene ends were 3 bases for V and 7 bases for J; bases not matched to a gene: 5. The CDR3, as DNA: TGTGCCAGCAGCTTCGCAGGGGGCCCCAATTCACCCCTCCACTTT. This gives the protein CASSFAGGPNSPLHF.

This clonotype was found a few times. This chain connects TRBV2 to TRBJ2-1, with TRBD2 identical over 14 bases. V shed 6 bases, J shed 10 bases, and the junction held 8 bases outside the gene matches. The CDR3 totals 15 residues. The germline V gene encodes CDR1 SNHLY and CDR2 FYNNEI. CDR3 region: CASSGTSGGYREQFF. The CDR3 DNA follows: TGTGCCAGCAGCGGGACTAGCGGGGGCTATAGGGAGCAGTTCTTC.

V usage is TRBV15 and J usage is TRBJ1-1; possible D gene TRBD1, 6 bases. The CDR3 totals 16 residues. The germline V and J ends were trimmed by 0 bases and 0 bases, with 11 bases remaining between them. Germline V gene sequence: CDR1 LNHNV, CDR2 YYDKDF (reference sequence). Written as DNA, the CDR3 is TGTGCCACCAGCAGAGAACAGGGAAGGTTGAACACTGAAGCTTTCTTT. Residues: CATSREQGRLNTEAFF. The full variable domain, in which reference TRBV15 and TRBJ1-1 provide the parts outside the CDR3, is DAMVIQNPRYQVTQFGKPVTLSCSQTLNHNVMYWYQQKSSQAPKLLFHYYDKDFNNEADTPDNFQSRRPNTSFCFLDIRSPGLGDTAMYLCATSREQGRLNTEAFFGQGTRLTVV.

The sample holds a few counts of this clonotype. V and J are TRBV28 and TRBJ2-7; unclear D gene. The CDR3 is made up of 10 amino acids. Germline V gives CDR1 MDHEN, CDR2 SYDVKM. V lost 8 bases to trimming and J lost 3 bases, with 5 bases between them. The DNA for the CDR3 is TGTGCCAGCGGGAACTACGAGCAGTACTTC. Residues: CASGNYEQYF.

The V call is TRBV5-1, the J call TRBJ2-7; either TRBD1 or TRBD2 may fit D (5 bases each). Trimming stripped 3 bases from V and 0 bases from J, with 13 bases between. The CDR3 consists of 15 residues. The germline gives CDR1 SGHRS, CDR2 YFSETQ. CDR3 bases: TGCGCCAGCAGCTGGGACGGGCCGAGCTCCTACGAGCAGTACTTC. Translation: CASSWDGPSSYEQYF.

This clonotype was counted many times. Compared with germline, one end of the junction differs, possibly owing to a read error. This chain links TRBV2 with TRBJ2-7; either TRBD1 or TRBD2 may supply D (5 bases each). Germline CDR1 and CDR2: SNHLY and FYNNEI. The CDR3 runs 12 residues. This CDR3 is CASTDPDTPGNF. As DNA, the CDR3 is TGTGCCAGCACTGACCCGGACACCCCGGGGAACTTC.

In its sample, this clonotype was seen many times. The chain uses TRBV11-2 and TRBJ2-3; D remains ambiguous. With 5 bases removed from V and 0 bases from J, the gap between germline ends came to 15 bases. This CDR3 is 16 amino acids long. CDR1 is SGHAT, CDR2 FQNNGV, per germline. The CDR3 is CASSLGNIGSTDTQYF. The CDR3 DNA reads TGTGCCAGCAGCCTCGGCAATATAGGAAGCACAGATACGCAGTATTTT.

This clonotype was recorded at least ten times. This sequence joins TRBV4-2 and TRBJ2-6, with D unresolved. Trimming took 4 bases from V and 0 from J, leaving 13 bases between them. The CDR3 has 17 amino acids. CDR1 and CDR2 from the germline V gene are LGHNA and YNFKEQ. CDR3 amino acids: CASSPKGESSGANVLTF. The CDR3 coding sequence is TGTGCCAGCAGCCCAAAGGGTGAGAGCTCTGGGGCCAACGTCCTGACTTTC.

This clonotype was seen a handful of times. V usage is TRBV12-3 or TRBV12-4 and J usage is TRBJ1-6, with D maybe TRBD1 (5 bases). The CDR3 is made up of 20 amino acids. Trimming cost V 1 base and J 0 bases, with 19 bases left between them. The CDR3 protein is CASSLVSGARRSSYNSPLHF. CDR3 DNA sequence: TGTGCCAGCAGTTTAGTCAGTGGGGCGCGACGGAGCTCCTATAATTCACCCCTCCACTTT.

The chain joins TRBV19 to TRBJ1-2; tentatively, D is TRBD1 (5 bases). V was trimmed by 6 bases and J by 0 bases, leaving 20 bases between them. The germline CDR1 and CDR2 sequences are LNHDA and SQIVND (reference sequence). The CDR3 is 17 residues long. CDR3 region: CASRIQARQATNYGYTF. In DNA form, the CDR3 reads TGTGCCAGTAGAATACAGGCGAGGCAGGCGACTAACTATGGCTACACCTTC.

The sample holds many counts of this clonotype. This sequence joins TRBV20-1 and TRBJ1-1, with unresolved D. Trimming cost V 6 bases and J 0 bases, with 11 bases left between them. The CDR3 contains 13 residues. Germline CDR1 and CDR2: DFQATT and SNEGSKA (reference sequence). CDR3 nucleotides: TGCAGTGCCATAAGAGGCATGAACACTGAAGCTTTCTTT. The encoded protein is CSAIRGMNTEAFF.

This clonotype was seen only a few times. This rearrangement joins TRBV5-6 to TRBJ2-2; 7 bases line up with TRBD2. V trimming: 0 bases; J trimming: 1 base; junction bases outside the gene matches: 6. Per the germline V gene, CDR1 is SGHDT and CDR2 is YYEEEE. The CDR3 runs 17 residues. In DNA, the CDR3 is TGTGCCAGCAGCTTGGGGGACTACTTTTTGAACACCGGGGAGCTGTTTTTT. It yields the protein CASSLGDYFLNTGELFF.

This clonotype has just a few counts. The chain links TRBV20-1 to TRBJ2-1; perhaps TRBD1 as D (6 bases). The V and J ends lost 3 bases and 4 bases respectively, with 13 bases between them. Germline V gives CDR1 DFQATT, CDR2 SNEGSKA (reference sequence). This CDR3 comprises 14 residues. CDR3 nucleotides: TGCAGTGCTAGGCAGGGGATTCCTTACAATGAGCAGTTCTTC. This sequence encodes CSARQGIPYNEQFF.

This clonotype was seen only a few times. The V gene is TRBV4-1, the J gene TRBJ1-1, with no clear D. Germline values: CDR1 MGHRA, CDR2 YSYEKL. This CDR3 spans 15 amino acids. V lost 0 bases, J lost 1 base, and 9 bases lay in between. The CDR3 spells CASSQDHPGNTEAFF. The CDR3 bases are TGCGCCAGCAGCCAAGACCATCCGGGGAACACTGAAGCTTTCTTT.

The V gene is TRBV6-5, the J gene TRBJ2-7; tentative D call: TRBD1 (6 bases). Germline CDR1 is MNHEY and CDR2 is SVGAGI. CDR3 size: 15 residues. The ends were cut back, 4 bases at V and 2 bases at J, with 15 bases in the middle. The CDR3 loop reads CASSFGQLRAYEQYF. In nucleotides, the CDR3 is TGTGCCAGCAGTTTTGGACAGTTAAGGGCCTACGAGCAGTACTTC.

This chain connects TRBV28 to TRBJ2-2; TRBD1 or TRBD2 may be the D gene (5 bases each). V was cut by 6 bases and J by 1 base, with 12 bases left in between. Per germline, CDR1 MDHEN and CDR2 SYDVKM. The CDR3 is 15 amino acids. The CDR3 is CASRAGTVNTGELFF. In DNA, the CDR3 is TGTGCCAGCAGAGCCGGGACGGTGAACACCGGGGAGCTGTTTTTT.

The chain carries TRBV12-3 or TRBV12-4 and TRBJ2-7; D is tentatively TRBD1 or TRBD2 (6 bases each). This CDR3 comprises 14 residues. The germline V and J ends were trimmed by 3 bases and 7 bases, with 16 bases remaining between them. CDR3 DNA sequence: TGTGCCAGCAGTTTCAAGGGGGGTCGGATTGAGCAGTACTTC. Amino acids: CASSFKGGRIEQYF.

This clonotype occurred many times. The chain has TRBV20-1 and TRBJ2-7, with 7 nucleotides matching TRBD1. This CDR3 has 14 amino acids. From germline, CDR1 is DFQATT and CDR2 SNEGSKA (reference sequence). V lost 5 bases and J lost 0; bases outside the gene matches: 7. CDR3 in amino acids: CSAYDRAGSYEQYF. The CDR3 nucleotides read TGCAGTGCTTATGACAGGGCCGGCTCCTACGAGCAGTACTTC.

The genes are TRBV12-3 or TRBV12-4 and TRBJ1-6; the D is unclear. The CDR3 is 11 amino acids. Trimming removed 4 bases from V and 9 bases from J, with 4 bases in between. The chain's CDR3 is CASSSSSPLHF. The CDR3 DNA sequence: TGTGCCAGCAGTTCAAGTTCACCCCTCCACTTT.

This clonotype came up a few times. The CDR3 protein is CASSLGQYEQYF. The CDR3 DNA reads as TGTGCCAGCAGCTTGGGACAGTACGAGCAGTACTTC. J is TRBJ2-7 and V is TRBV7-2, with 7 bases lining up with TRBD1. CDR1 SGHTA and CDR2 FQGNSA come from the germline V gene. Trimming removed 3 bases from V and 4 bases from J; junction bases left unmatched: 0. The CDR3 loop spans 12 amino acids.